The table lists the clone carrying this TCR beta chain with many counts. Trimming left V 6 bases short and J 2 bases short, with 17 bases between. The CDR3 totals 16 residues. The sample is drawn from a study of prognosis after radiotherapy for stage I lung cancer. TCR beta CDR3 amplification from genomic DNA was performed by two-round multiplex PCR. It was primers specific to each TRBV and TRBJ gene that first-round PCR used. TCRdb passed the multiplex PCR reads through MiXCR, listing each CDR3 protein once. The table has some 34,000 distinct CDR3 sequences, around a third seen once; the top ten hold roughly 26%.

The chain carries TRBV12-3 or TRBV12-4 and TRBJ1-5; possible D gene TRBD1, 6 bases. Specimen: PBMCs, collected before or after stereotactic body radiation therapy (not recorded which). This TCR was recovered from a donor over 45 with non-small cell lung cancer. CDR3 DNA: TGTGCCAGCAGCCGAACAACAGGGAACGGCAATCAGCCCCAGCATTTT. Translated, it gives CASSRTTGNGNQPQHF.